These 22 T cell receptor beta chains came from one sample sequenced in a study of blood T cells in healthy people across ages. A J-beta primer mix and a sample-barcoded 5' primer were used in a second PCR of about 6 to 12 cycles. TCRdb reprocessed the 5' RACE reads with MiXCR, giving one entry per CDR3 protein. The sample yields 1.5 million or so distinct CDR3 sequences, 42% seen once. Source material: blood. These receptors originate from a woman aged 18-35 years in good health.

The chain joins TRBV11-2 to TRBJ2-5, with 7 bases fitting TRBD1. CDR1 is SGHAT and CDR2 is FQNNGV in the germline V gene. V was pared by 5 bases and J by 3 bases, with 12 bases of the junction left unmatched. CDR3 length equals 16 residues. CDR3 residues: CASSHEGTAAKETQYF. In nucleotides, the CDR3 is TGTGCCAGCAGCCATGAAGGGACAGCCGCAAAAGAGACCCAGTACTTC. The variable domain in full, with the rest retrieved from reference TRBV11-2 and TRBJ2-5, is EAGVAQSPRYKIIEKRQSVAFWCNPISGHATLYWYQQILGQGPKLLIQFQNNGVVDDSQLPKDRFSAERLKGVDSTLKIQPAKLEDSAVYLCASSHEGTAAKETQYFGPGTRLLVL.

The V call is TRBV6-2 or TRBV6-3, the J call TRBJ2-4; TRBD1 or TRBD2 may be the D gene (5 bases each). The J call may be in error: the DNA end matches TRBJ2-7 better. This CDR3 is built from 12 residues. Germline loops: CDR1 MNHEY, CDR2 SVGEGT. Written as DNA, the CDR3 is TGTGCCAGCAGTGCCGGGACCCACGAGCAGTACTTC. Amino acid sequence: CASSAGTHEQYF.

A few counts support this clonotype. The CDR3 loop reads CASSLTTYRRENTDTQYF. Here the CDR3 DNA reads TGTGCCAGCAGCTTAACGACATATCGGCGGGAGAACACAGATACGCAGTATTTT. The chain uses TRBV11-2 and TRBJ2-3; 7 bases are shared with TRBD2. CDR1 is SGHAT, CDR2 FQNNGV, per germline. The V gene end was trimmed by 2 bases and the J gene end by 2 bases; junction bases not matched to a gene: 13. The CDR3 spans 18 residues.

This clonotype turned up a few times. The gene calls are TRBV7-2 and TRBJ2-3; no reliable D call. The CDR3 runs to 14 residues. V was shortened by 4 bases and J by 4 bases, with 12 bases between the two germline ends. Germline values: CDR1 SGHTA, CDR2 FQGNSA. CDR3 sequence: CASSSITAADTQYF. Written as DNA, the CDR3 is TGTGCCAGCAGCTCCATCACCGCAGCAGATACGCAGTATTTT.

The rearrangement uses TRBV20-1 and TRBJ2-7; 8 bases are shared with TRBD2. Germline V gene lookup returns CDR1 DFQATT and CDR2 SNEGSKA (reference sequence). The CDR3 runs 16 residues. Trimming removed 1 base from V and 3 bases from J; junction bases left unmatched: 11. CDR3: CSARGAPAGADYEQYF. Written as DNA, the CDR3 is TGCAGTGCTAGAGGGGCCCCAGCGGGGGCCGACTACGAGCAGTACTTC.

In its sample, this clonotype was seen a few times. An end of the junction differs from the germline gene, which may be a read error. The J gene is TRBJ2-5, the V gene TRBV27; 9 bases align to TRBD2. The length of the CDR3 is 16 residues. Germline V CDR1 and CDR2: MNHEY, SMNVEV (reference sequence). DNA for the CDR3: TGTGCCAGCAGTACCAAGGCGGGAGGGTTACAAGAGACCCAGTACTTT. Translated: CASSTKAGGLQETQYF.

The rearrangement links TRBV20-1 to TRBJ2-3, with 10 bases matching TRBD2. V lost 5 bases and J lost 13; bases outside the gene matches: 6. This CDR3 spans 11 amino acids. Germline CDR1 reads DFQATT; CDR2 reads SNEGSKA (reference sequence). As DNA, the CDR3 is TGCAGTGCTGAAGAGCGGGAGGGTGAGTATTTT. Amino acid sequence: CSAEEREGEYF.

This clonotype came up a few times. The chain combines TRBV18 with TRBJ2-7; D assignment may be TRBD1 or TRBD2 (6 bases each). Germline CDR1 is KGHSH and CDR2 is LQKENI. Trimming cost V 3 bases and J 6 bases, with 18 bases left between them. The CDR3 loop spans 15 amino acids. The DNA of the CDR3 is TGTGCCAGCTCACCTGGCGGGACATTTTTGGGCGAGCAGTACTTC. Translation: CASSPGGTFLGEQYF. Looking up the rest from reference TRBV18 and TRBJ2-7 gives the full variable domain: NAGVMQNPRHLVRRRGQEARLRCSPMKGHSHVYWYRQLPEEGLKFMVYLQKENIIDESGMPKERFSAEFPKEGPSILRIQQVVRGDSAAYFCASSPGGTFLGEQYFGPGTRLTVT.

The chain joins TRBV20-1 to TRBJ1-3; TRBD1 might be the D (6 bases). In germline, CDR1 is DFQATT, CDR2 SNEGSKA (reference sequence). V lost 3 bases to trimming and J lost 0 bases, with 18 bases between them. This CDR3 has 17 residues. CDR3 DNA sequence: TGCAGTGCTAGTATGGGGGCAGGGTACTCCTCTGGAAACACCATATATTTT. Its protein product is CSASMGAGYSSGNTIYF.

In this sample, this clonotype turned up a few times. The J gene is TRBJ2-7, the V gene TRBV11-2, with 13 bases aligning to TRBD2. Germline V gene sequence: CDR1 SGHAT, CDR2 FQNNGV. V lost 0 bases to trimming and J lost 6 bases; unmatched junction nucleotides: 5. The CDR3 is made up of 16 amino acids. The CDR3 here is CASSLEGLAGRVEQYF. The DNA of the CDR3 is TGTGCCAGCAGCTTAGAGGGACTAGCGGGACGTGTCGAGCAGTACTTC.

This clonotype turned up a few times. This CDR3 reads CASSSGQDASTDTQYF. The CDR3 bases are TGCGCCAGCAGCTCTGGACAGGATGCTAGCACAGATACGCAGTATTTT. The chain recombines TRBV5-1 with TRBJ2-3; 7 bases are shared with TRBD1. Trimming cost V 3 bases and J 0 bases; bases outside gene matches: 7. The CDR3 spans 16 residues. Germline assignment: CDR1 SGHRS and CDR2 YFSETQ.

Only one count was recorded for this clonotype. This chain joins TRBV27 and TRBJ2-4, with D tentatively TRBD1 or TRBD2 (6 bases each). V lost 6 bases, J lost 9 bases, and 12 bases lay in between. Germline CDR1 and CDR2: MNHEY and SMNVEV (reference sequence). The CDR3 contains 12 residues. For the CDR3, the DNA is TGTGCCAGCAGGGGGGGCCGATTCATTCAGTACTTC. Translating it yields CASRGGRFIQYF.

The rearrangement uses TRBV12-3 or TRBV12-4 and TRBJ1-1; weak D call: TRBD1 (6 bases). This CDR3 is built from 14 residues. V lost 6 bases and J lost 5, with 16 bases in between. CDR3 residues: CASRGLRGYTEAFF. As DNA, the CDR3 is TGTGCCAGCAGGGGGCTCAGGGGTTATACTGAAGCTTTCTTT.

The CDR3 DNA reads TGTGCCAGCAGGGACCCGGCCGGGCAGCCCCAGCATTTT. Its translation is CASRDPAGQPQHF. The chain joins TRBV6-1 to TRBJ1-5; D is uncertain. The CDR3 runs 13 residues. Trimming took off 6 bases at V and 7 bases at J, with 13 bases between the two ends. CDR1 and CDR2 (germline): MNHNS, SASEGT.

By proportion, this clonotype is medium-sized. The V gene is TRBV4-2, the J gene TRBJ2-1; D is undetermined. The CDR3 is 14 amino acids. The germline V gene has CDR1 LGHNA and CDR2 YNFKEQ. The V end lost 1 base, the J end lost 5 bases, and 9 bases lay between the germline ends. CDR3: CASSQVGHDNEQFF. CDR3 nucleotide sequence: TGTGCCAGCAGCCAAGTGGGTCACGACAATGAGCAGTTCTTC.

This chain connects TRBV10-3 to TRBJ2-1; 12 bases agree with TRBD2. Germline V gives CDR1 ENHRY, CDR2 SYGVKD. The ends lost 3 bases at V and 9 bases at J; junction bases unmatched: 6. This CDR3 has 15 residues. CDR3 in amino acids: CAISDLAGGPSEQFF. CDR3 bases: TGTGCCATCAGTGATCTAGCGGGAGGGCCGAGTGAGCAGTTCTTC.

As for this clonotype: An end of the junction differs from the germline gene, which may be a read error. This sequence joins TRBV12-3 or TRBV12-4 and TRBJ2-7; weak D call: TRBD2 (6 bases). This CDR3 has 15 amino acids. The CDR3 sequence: CPSRPAPRESHEQYF. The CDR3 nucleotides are TGTCCCAGCAGACCGGCCCCCCGGGAGAGCCACGAGCAGTACTTC.

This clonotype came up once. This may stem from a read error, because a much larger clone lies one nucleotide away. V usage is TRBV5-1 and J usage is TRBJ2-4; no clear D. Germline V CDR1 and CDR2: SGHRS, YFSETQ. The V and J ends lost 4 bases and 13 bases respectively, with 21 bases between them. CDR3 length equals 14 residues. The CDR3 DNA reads TGCGCCAGCAGCCTCGACCCGTTTTACAATGAGCAGTACTTC. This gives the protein CASSLDPFYNEQYF.

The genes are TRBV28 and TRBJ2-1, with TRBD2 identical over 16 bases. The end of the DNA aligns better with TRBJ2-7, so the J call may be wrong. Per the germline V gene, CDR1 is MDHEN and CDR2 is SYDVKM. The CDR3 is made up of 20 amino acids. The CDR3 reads CASSSPGLAGGRWSYNEQYF. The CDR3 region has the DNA TGTGCCAGCAGTTCTCCGGGACTAGCGGGGGGGCGTTGGTCCTACAATGAGCAGTACTTC.

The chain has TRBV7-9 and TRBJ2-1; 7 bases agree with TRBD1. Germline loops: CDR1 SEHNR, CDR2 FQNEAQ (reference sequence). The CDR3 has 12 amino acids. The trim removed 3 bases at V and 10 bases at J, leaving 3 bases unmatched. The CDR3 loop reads CASSLGDSEQFF. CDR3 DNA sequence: TGTGCCAGCAGCTTGGGGGACAGCGAGCAGTTCTTC.

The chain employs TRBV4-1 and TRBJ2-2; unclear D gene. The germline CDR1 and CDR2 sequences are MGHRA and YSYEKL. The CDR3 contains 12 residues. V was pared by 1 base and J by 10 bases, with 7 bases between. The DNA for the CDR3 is TGCGCCAGCAGCCAAGGACAAGAGGAGCTGTTTTTT. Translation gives CASSQGQEELFF.

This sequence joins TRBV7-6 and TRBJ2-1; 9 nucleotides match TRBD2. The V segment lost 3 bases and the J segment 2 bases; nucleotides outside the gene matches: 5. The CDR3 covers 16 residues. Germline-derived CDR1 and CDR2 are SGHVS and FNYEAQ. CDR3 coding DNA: TGTGCCAGCAGCTTTGTAGCGGGAGAGGCCTACAATGAGCAGTTCTTC. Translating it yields CASSFVAGEAYNEQFF.